This TCR beta chain was sequenced in a study of blood T cell repertoires in COVID-19. Study-level background: From the United States, Italy and Spain came samples of acute and convalescent COVID-19. PBMCs, B-cell-depleted T cells, or T cells were the source of the cDNA or gDNA that made up the material.

The CDR3 consists of 14 residues. Losses at the gene ends were 4 bases for V and 7 bases for J; bases not matched to a gene: 8. From germline, CDR1 is MNHEY and CDR2 SVGEGT. As originally analysed: Counts of nucleated cells, estimated from reference gene primer amplification, were obtained. The assay was immunoSEQ multiplex PCR, and TCRdb's table has in-frame clones only and misses some. V and J calls and clone size are given by that table; D and trimming were obtained from the DNA. The top ten clones hold 20% to 25% of a sample with 150,000 to 200,000 clones, approximately 80% of them seen once. Sequences were obtained from peripheral blood. This clonotype originated in a woman older than 75 with acute or convalescent COVID-19. The chain links TRBV6-2 or TRBV6-3 to TRBJ2-7; 9 bases map to TRBD1. Here the CDR3 reads CASSWTRTGDEQYF. The CDR3 coding sequence is TGTGCCAGCAGTTGGACCCGGACAGGGGATGAGCAGTACTTC.